This T cell receptor beta chain appears in the sequencing data of a study of regulatory T cells in long-lasting Graves disease. CDR3 length: 12 residues. Germline V gene lookup returns CDR1 GTSNPN and CDR2 SVGIG (reference sequence). V was pared by 1 base and J by 1 base, with 4 bases between. This sample's time point: persistent/refractory GD, antithyroid drugs over 5 years with positive TRAb. Extracted RNA from PBMCs served as the source of the TCR library. For TCR beta, libraries came from iRepertoire HTBI primers and Arm-PCR of CDR3 regions. TCRdb re-called the multiplex PCR reads with MiXCR, one entry per CDR3 protein. This table has about 470,000 distinct CDR3 sequences, around 20% appearing once. Study-wide results and caveats: Limited sample numbers may have lowered accuracy. Persistent disease preferred TRBV28, TRBJ1-2 and TRBJ2-5; new disease, TRBV20-1 and TRBJ2-1. New patients shared about a thousand public clonotypes, fewer than the approximately 3,000 shared by persistent patients.

This clonotype showed up many times. The antigen is unknown. The chain recombines TRBV30 with TRBJ1-1; D is unresolved. The sample was peripheral blood mononuclear cells (PBMCs), taken when the disease was refractory, from a patient treated with antithyroid drugs. The receptor comes from a female donor with Graves disease. CDR3 in amino acids: CAWSGRNTEAFF. Written as DNA, the CDR3 is TGTGCCTGGAGTGGCAGGAACACTGAAGCTTTCTTT.